This TCR beta chain emerged from a study of graft-versus-host responses after intestinal transplantation (dated by TCRdb to 2020 to 2022). About the study as a whole: Recipients received multivisceral, liver-intestinal, or isolated intestinal transplants. All recipients received anti-thymocyte globulin induction followed by maintenance tacrolimus and steroids for around three years. Graft-versus-host and host-versus-graft alloreactive T cell clones were tracked in the graft, circulation and bone marrow after intestinal transplantation using bulk TCR-beta CDR3 sequencing. To identify alloreactive clones, pre-transplant mixed lymphocyte reaction products were sequenced and compared with unstimulated pre-transplant donor and recipient T cells. The cohort enrolled fewer than 25 intestinal transplant recipients including one retransplant, and a few patients lacking pretransplant specimens were excluded. A peak of at least 4% donor T cells among recipient peripheral blood mononuclear cells was the definition used for donor T cell macrochimerism. Samples from a few later patients were sequenced in-house on an Illumina MiSeq with MiXCR processing rather than by the commercial service.

Library preparation employed the immunoSEQ multiplex PCR assay. For most patients, genomic DNA was isolated with the Qiagen DNeasy Blood and Tissue Kit and shipped frozen to Adaptive Biotechnologies for TCR sequencing. High-throughput TCR-beta CDR3 sequencing of genomic DNA from most patients was performed by Adaptive Biotechnologies. For the original study's pipeline: Adaptive's ImmunoSEQ software supplied the TCR sequencing data for 15 to 20 patients, while MiXCR and VDJtools were used to process a few other patients. To correct CD4 versus CD8 sorting errors, any sequence found in both subsets at a frequency ratio below 5:1 was removed. CDR3 nucleotide sequences shared between donor and recipient were removed because their origin could not be assigned. To count as alloreactive, a clone needed at least 2-fold expansion over unstimulated cells and a minimum CFSE-low frequency of 0.002% (template counts) or 0.001% (read counts). A clone was considered mappable if detected in the sequenced pre-transplant spleen, lymph node, or MLR CFSE-low populations of the donor or recipient. The cumulative frequency of alloreactive clones was calculated as a percentage of all sequences, weighted by copy number. This immuneACCESS table, as held by TCRdb, lists in-frame sequences with V and J called but not all clones. Of the missing ones, under half trace to an unresolved V gene in checked studies; the others have no known cause. Clone size and the V and J calls come from that table; the DNA yielded D and trimming. Here the sample has under 150,000 clones; 85% to 95% occur a single time. Around 3% of the sample goes to the ten largest clones.

The sample's time point label is to be understood as: cells obtained before transplantation from donor or recipient. CD3+CD4+ and CD3+CD8+ populations were FACS-sorted from unstimulated pre-transplant donor and recipient cells taken from spleen or lymph nodes. On this clone: Its antigen has not been determined. The sample holds no much larger clone one base away, and base qualities are not on file.

Overall study outcomes, separate from this receptor: Early after transplant, peak levels of circulating GvH clones were associated with declines in HvG clones. In patients with donor T cell macrochimerism, the allografts had high GvH to HvG T cell clonal ratios. Conclusions were limited by the relatively low number and heterogeneity of intestinal transplant patients. GvH clones were detected in recipient bone marrow, and some appeared earlier in ileal mucosa or blood, consistent with an intestinal mucosal origin.

Reading from cysteine to phenylalanine, the CDR3 counts 16 amino acids. Kept here is only the CDR3 DNA, which spans 48 bases and is read in frame from base 1. Deletion took 0 bases off V and 2 bases off J, with a span of 11 bases between the germline ends. The germline V gene specifies SGHTA as CDR1 and FQGTGA as CDR2. The source was unstimulated CD8+ T cells sorted from spleen or lymph node cells, collected before intestinal transplant. The receptor was isolated from a human donor who received an intestinal transplant. The rearrangement combines TRBV7-3 with TRBJ2-1; possibly the D gene is TRBD1, per 6 matching bases. The sequenced DNA: TGTGCCAGCAGCTTAACACCAGGGGATACCTACAATGAGCAGTTCTTC. Translation gives CASSLTPGDTYNEQFF.